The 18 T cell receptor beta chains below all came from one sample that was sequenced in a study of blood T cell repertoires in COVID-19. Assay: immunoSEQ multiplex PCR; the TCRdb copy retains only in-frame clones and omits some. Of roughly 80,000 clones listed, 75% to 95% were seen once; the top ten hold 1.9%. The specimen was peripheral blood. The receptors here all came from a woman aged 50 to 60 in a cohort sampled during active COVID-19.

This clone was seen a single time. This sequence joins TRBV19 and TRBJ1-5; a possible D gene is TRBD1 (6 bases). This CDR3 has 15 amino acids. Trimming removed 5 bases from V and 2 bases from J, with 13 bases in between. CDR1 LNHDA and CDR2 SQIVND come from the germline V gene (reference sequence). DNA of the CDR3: TGTGCCAGTAGTCCCGGTGGGGGCGGCAATCAGCCCCAGCATTTT. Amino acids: CASSPGGGGNQPQHF.

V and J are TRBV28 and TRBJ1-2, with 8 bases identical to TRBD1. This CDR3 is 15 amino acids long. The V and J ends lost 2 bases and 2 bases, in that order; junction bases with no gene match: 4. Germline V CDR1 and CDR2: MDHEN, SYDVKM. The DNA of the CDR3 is TGTGCCAGCAGTTTAGTTCAGGGGGCGAACTATGGCTACACCTTC. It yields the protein CASSLVQGANYGYTF.

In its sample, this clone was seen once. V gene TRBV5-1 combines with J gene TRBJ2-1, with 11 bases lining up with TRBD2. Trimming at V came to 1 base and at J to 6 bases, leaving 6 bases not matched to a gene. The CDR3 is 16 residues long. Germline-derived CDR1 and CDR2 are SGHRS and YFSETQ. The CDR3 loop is CASSLLPLAGGNEQFF. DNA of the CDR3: TGCGCCAGCAGCTTGTTGCCCCTAGCGGGGGGCAATGAGCAGTTCTTC.

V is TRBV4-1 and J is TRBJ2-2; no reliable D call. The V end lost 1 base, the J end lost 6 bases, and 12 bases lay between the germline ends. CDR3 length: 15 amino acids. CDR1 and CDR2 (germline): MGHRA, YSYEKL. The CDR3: CASSQASGFPGELFF. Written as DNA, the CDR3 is TGCGCCAGCAGCCAAGCTTCCGGGTTCCCCGGGGAGCTGTTTTTT.

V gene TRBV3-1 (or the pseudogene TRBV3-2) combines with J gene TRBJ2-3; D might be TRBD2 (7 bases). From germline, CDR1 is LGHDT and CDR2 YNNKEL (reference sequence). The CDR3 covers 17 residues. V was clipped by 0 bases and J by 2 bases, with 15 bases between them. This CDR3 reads CASSQERGTTITDTQYF. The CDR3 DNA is TGTGCCAGCAGCCAAGAAAGGGGGACTACCATCACAGATACGCAGTATTTT.

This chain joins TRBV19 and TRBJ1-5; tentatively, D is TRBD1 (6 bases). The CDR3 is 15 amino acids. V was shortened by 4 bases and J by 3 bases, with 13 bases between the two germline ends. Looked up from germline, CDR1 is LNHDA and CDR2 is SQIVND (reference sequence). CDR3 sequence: CASSNYGQSNQPQHF. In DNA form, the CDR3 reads TGTGCCAGTAGTAACTATGGACAGTCCAATCAGCCCCAGCATTTT.

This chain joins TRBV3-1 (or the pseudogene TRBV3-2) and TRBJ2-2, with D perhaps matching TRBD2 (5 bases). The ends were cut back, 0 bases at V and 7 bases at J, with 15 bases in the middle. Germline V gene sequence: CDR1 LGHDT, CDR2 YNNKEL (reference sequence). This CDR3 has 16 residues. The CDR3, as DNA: TGTGCCAGCAGCCAAGATCCTAGCCCGGATGGCGGGGAGCTGTTTTTT. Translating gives CASSQDPSPDGGELFF.

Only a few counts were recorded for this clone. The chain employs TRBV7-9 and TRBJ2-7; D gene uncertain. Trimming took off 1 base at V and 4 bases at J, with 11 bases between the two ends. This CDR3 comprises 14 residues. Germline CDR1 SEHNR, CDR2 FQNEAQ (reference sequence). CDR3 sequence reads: CASSLETRQYEQYF. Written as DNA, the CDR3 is TGTGCCAGCAGCTTAGAAACCCGCCAGTACGAGCAGTACTTC.

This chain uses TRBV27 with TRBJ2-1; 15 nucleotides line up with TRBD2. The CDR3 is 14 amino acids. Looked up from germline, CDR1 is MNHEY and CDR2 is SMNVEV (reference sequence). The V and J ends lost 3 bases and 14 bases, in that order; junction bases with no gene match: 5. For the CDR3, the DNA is TGTGCCAGCAGTTTTACAAGGACTAGCGGGAGGGAGTTCTTC. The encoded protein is CASSFTRTSGREFF.

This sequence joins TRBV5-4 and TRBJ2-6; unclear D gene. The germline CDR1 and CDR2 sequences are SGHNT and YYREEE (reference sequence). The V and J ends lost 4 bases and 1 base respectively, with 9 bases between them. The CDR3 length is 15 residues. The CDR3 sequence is CASSPRMSGANVLTF. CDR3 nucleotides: TGTGCCAGCAGCCCGAGGATGTCTGGGGCCAACGTCCTGACTTTC.

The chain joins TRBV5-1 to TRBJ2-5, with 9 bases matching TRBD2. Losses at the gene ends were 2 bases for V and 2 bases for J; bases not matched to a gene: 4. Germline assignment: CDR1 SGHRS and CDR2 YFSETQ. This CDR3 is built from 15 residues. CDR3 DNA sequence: TGCGCCAGCAGCTTAAGCGGGGGGCCACAAGAGACCCAGTACTTC. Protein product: CASSLSGGPQETQYF.

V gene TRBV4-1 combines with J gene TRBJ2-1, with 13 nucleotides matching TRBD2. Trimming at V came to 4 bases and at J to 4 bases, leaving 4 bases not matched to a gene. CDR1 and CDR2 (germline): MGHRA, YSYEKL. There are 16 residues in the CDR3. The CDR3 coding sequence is TGCGCCAGCAGCCGAGGACTAGCGGGAGAGTACAATGAGCAGTTCTTC. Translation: CASSRGLAGEYNEQFF.

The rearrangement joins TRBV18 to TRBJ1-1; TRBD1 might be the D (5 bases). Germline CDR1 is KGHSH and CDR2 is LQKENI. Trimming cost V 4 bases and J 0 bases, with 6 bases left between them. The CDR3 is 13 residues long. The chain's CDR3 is CASSRTLNTEAFF. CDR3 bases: TGTGCCAGCTCACGGACACTGAACACTGAAGCTTTCTTT.

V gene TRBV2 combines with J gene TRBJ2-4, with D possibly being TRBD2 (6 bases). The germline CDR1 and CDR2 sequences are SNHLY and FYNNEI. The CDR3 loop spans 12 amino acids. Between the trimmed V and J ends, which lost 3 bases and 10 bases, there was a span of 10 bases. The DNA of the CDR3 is TGTGCCAGCAGTGACGGAGGGTATATTCAGTACTTC. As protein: CASSDGGYIQYF.

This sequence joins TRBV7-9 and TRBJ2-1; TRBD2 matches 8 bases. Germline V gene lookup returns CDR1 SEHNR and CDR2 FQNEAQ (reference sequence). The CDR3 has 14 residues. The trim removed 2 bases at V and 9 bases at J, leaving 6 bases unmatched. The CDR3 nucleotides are TGTGCCAGCAGCTTAACGGGGACTAGAAGTGAGCAGTTCTTC. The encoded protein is CASSLTGTRSEQFF.

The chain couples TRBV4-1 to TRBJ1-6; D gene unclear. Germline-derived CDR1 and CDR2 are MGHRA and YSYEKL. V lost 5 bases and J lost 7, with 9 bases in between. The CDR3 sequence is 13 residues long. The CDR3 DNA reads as TGCGCCAGCAGCACTGGGGAGAATTCACCCCTCCACTTT. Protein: CASSTGENSPLHF.

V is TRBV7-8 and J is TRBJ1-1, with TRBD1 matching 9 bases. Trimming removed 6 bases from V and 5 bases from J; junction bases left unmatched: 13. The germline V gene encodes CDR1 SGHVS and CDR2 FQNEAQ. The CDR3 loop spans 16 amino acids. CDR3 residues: CASRYGTGIRYTEAFF. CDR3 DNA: TGTGCCAGCAGGTATGGGACAGGGATTAGATATACTGAAGCTTTCTTT.

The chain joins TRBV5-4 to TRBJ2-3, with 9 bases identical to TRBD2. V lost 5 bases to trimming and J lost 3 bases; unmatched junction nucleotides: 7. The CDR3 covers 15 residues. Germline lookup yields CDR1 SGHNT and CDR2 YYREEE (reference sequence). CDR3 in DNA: TGTGCCAGCAGTTCCAGGCGGGGGGGAACAGATACGCAGTATTTT. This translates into CASSSRRGGTDTQYF.